Here is one T cell receptor (beta chain) with its context. In the source study's methods: Reference gene primers were amplified, and this amplification served to estimate nucleated cell counts. Profiled with immunoSEQ multiplex PCR; TCRdb holds only in-frame clones, not every one. The V and J calls and clone size are taken from that table; D and trimming were inferred from the DNA. The data contain 130,000 to 150,000 clones, around 85% of them singletons. The data are from a study of blood T cell repertoires in COVID-19. Across the study: The samples span acute and convalescent COVID-19 from the United States, Italy and Spain. From T cells, B-cell-depleted T cells, or PBMCs came the material, which was cDNA or gDNA.

The sequenced sample consisted of peripheral blood. This sequence originates from a woman aged 40-49 years with active or convalescent COVID-19.

The CDR3 bases are TGTGCCAGCAGTCAACCCGGGACAGGGGAGACCCAGTACTTC. Protein product: CASSQPGTGETQYF. V is TRBV6-6 and J is TRBJ2-5; 9 nucleotides match TRBD1. The germline V gene encodes CDR1 MNHNY and CDR2 SVGAGI (reference sequence). The CDR3 loop spans 14 amino acids. With V trimmed by 5 bases and J by 5 bases, 6 bases remained unmatched.